The next 26 T cell receptor beta chains were all read from a single sample in a study of T-cell reconstitution after alpha-beta-depleted transplantation in children. Unique molecular identifiers tagged the TCRbeta library. TCRdb reanalysed the PCR reads using MiXCR and keeps one entry per CDR3 protein. This repertoire shows approximately 650,000 distinct CDR3 sequences, approximately 14% found once; its top ten account for around 0.79%. The sample was PBMCs, taken before TCRalphabeta/CD19-depleted stem cell transplant. These TCRs come from a girl between 2 and 10 years old with congenital amegakaryocytic thrombocytopenia, due to receive a stem cell transplant.

This clonotype showed up many times. The chain uses TRBV27 and TRBJ2-3, with D possibly TRBD2 on 6 matching bases. V shed 7 bases and J shed 3 bases, with 26 bases lying between them. CDR1 and CDR2 from the germline V gene are MNHEY and SMNVEV (reference sequence). The CDR3 runs to 18 residues. CDR3 coding DNA: TGTGCCAGCAACCTAGTTCGCCAGACAGTTCGGGGGACAGATACGCAGTATTTT. This encodes CASNLVRQTVRGTDTQYF.

This clonotype was seen only a few times. This chain joins TRBV5-1 and TRBJ1-1, with TRBD1 matching over 7 bases. Germline V gene lookup returns CDR1 SGHRS and CDR2 YFSETQ. V was clipped by 3 bases and J by 1 base; unmatched bases: 9. This CDR3 region has 16 residues. The CDR3 DNA follows: TGCGCCAGCAGCTGGGGGACAGCTCCTGGGAACACTGAAGCTTTCTTT. This gives the protein CASSWGTAPGNTEAFF.

This clonotype was observed a few times. V usage is TRBV25-1 and J usage is TRBJ1-2; D gene unclear. Germline V gene sequence: CDR1 MGHDK, CDR2 SYGVNS. The CDR3 covers 13 residues. The ends were cut back, 3 bases at V and 8 bases at J, with 13 bases in the middle. Here the CDR3 reads CASSERSAIGYTF. The CDR3 coding sequence is TGTGCCAGCAGTGAGAGGTCGGCGATCGGCTACACCTTC.

This clonotype was counted ten times or more. The genes are TRBV15 and TRBJ1-5; D not resolved. The V end lost 1 base, the J end lost 1 base, and 8 bases lay between the germline ends. This CDR3 comprises 15 residues. Germline CDR1 and CDR2: LNHNV and YYDKDF (reference sequence). The CDR3 bases are TGTGCCACCAGCAGAGCGGTCTCGAGCAATCAGCCCCAGCATTTT. This translates into CATSRAVSSNQPQHF.

This clonotype was observed at least ten times. CDR3 region: CASSSRGSLNQPQHF. The CDR3 region has the DNA TGTGCCAGCAGTTCCCGGGGCTCACTTAATCAGCCCCAGCATTTT. The genes are TRBV21-1 and TRBJ1-5. TRBV21-1 is recorded as a pseudogene. CDR3 length: 15 amino acids.

This clonotype was seen a few times. V gene TRBV5-1 combines with J gene TRBJ1-2; TRBD1 is a possible D gene (6 bases). V lost 0 bases to trimming and J lost 10 bases, with 13 bases between them. The CDR3 loop spans 13 amino acids. Germline assignment: CDR1 SGHRS and CDR2 YFSETQ. The CDR3 region has the DNA TGCGCCAGCAGCTTGGCTGTGGAGGGGGTCTACACCTTC. This encodes CASSLAVEGVYTF.

This clonotype occurred many times. At one end the junction does not follow the germline gene, possibly because of a read error. The chain carries TRBV20-1 and TRBJ2-5; no firm D call. Germline V CDR1 and CDR2: DFQATT, SNEGSKA (reference sequence). The CDR3 has 12 residues. The DNA for the CDR3 is TGCAGTGCCGGAAATCACCAGGAGACCCAGTACTTC. This sequence encodes CSAGNHQETQYF.

This clonotype has at least ten counts. The rearrangement uses TRBV4-1 and TRBJ2-2; no definite D call. The CDR3 has 15 residues. The V gene lost 1 base and the J gene lost 1 base, with 7 bases spanning the gap. The germline CDR1 and CDR2 sequences are MGHRA and YSYEKL. For the CDR3, the DNA is TGCGCCAGCAGCCAAGTTGAGCGGAACACCGGGGAGCTGTTTTTT. Amino acid sequence: CASSQVERNTGELFF.

There are a few counts of this clonotype. The rearrangement uses TRBV20-1 and TRBJ2-5; 8 positions match TRBD2. CDR1 and CDR2 (germline): DFQATT, SNEGSKA (reference sequence). The CDR3 sequence is 12 residues long. With 7 bases clipped from V and 2 bases from J, the junction kept 3 bases outside the gene matches. The CDR3 is CSGSGRQETQYF. As DNA, the CDR3 is TGCAGTGGGAGCGGGAGACAAGAGACCCAGTACTTC.

This clonotype was counted ten times or more. The rearrangement links TRBV5-1 to TRBJ1-1; 7 nucleotides agree with TRBD1. In germline, CDR1 is SGHRS, CDR2 YFSETQ. Unmatched junction bases numbered 4, after V lost 4 bases and J lost 1 base. The CDR3 runs to 14 residues. As DNA, the CDR3 is TGCGCCAGCAGCATAGGGACAGCGAACACTGAAGCTTTCTTT. It is translated as CASSIGTANTEAFF.

The chain recombines TRBV10-2 with TRBJ2-7; 13 bases fit TRBD2. Germline V lookup: CDR1 WSHSY, CDR2 SAAADI. The CDR3 is 15 residues long. Trimming took 8 bases from V and 2 from J; bases not matched to a gene: 6. DNA of the CDR3: TGCGCCAGCCAAAAACTAGCGGGAGGGACCTACGAGCAGTACTTC. It specifies CASQKLAGGTYEQYF.

For this clonotype: A read error may account for a junction end that differs from germline. The rearrangement links TRBV10-3 to TRBJ2-1, with 7 positions matching TRBD2. The CDR3 runs to 13 residues. The V gene's germline CDR1 is ENHRY and CDR2 SYGVKD. This chain's CDR3 is CATLAAPDNEQFF. DNA for the CDR3: TGTGCCACTCTAGCGGCTCCCGACAACGAGCAGTTCTTC.

This clonotype was counted at least ten times. V and J are TRBV20-1 and TRBJ2-3; D not resolved. The germline V gene has CDR1 DFQATT and CDR2 SNEGSKA (reference sequence). The CDR3 covers 13 residues. The V end lost 4 bases, the J end lost 3 bases, and 11 bases lay between the germline ends. The chain's CDR3 is CSAKVEATDTQYF. As DNA, the CDR3 is TGCAGTGCTAAGGTCGAGGCGACAGATACGCAGTATTTT.

The J gene is TRBJ2-1, the V gene TRBV7-9; 8 bases map to TRBD2. CDR1 and CDR2 from the germline V gene are SEHNR and FQNEAQ (reference sequence). Trimming cost V 1 base and J 16 bases; bases outside gene matches: 6. There are 12 residues in the CDR3. Written as DNA, the CDR3 is TGTGCCAGCAGCTTAGTCCCGGGAGGGCCATTCTTC. Its protein is CASSLVPGGPFF.

The chain recombines TRBV11-1 with TRBJ2-5; D not resolved. The CDR3 length is 13 residues. Trimming pared 3 bases from V and 5 bases from J, leaving 10 bases between. Germline V gene sequence: CDR1 SGHAT, CDR2 FQDESV (reference sequence). The CDR3 loop reads CASSLEKPETQYF. The CDR3 DNA is TGTGCCAGCAGCTTGGAGAAACCGGAGACCCAGTACTTC.

At least ten counts were recorded for this clonotype. V gene TRBV6-2 or TRBV6-3 combines with J gene TRBJ2-1; the match to TRBD2 covers 11 bases. The CDR3 has 22 amino acids. Germline assignment: CDR1 MNHEY and CDR2 SVGEGT. V dropped 1 base and J dropped 10; count of bases not matched to a gene: 27. The CDR3: CASSYYSPGQGQTSGRTSEQFF. In DNA, the CDR3 is TGTGCCAGCAGTTACTACAGCCCCGGACAGGGACAAACTAGCGGGAGAACCTCAGAGCAGTTCTTC.

At least ten counts were recorded for this clonotype. The V call is TRBV12-3 or TRBV12-4, the J call TRBJ2-5; 10 bases align to TRBD1. The CDR3 has 14 residues. The V gene end was trimmed by 8 bases and the J gene end by 8 bases; junction bases not matched to a gene: 11. The CDR3 DNA is TGTGCCAGCGGCTCGGGACAGGGGTACGGCACCCAGTACTTC. This gives the protein CASGSGQGYGTQYF.

This clonotype has a handful of counts. This chain links TRBV7-2 with TRBJ2-1; 7 bases fit TRBD2. The germline V gene encodes CDR1 SGHTA and CDR2 FQGNSA. Unmatched junction bases numbered 7, after V lost 1 base and J lost 7 bases. The CDR3 runs 15 residues. CDR3 in DNA: TGTGCCAGCAGCTTAGTTGGGAGGGTTGGGAATGAGCAGTTCTTC. Translation gives CASSLVGRVGNEQFF.

In its sample, this clonotype was seen many times. The chain combines TRBV29-1 with TRBJ1-2, with D tentatively TRBD1 (5 bases). The CDR3 sequence is 13 residues long. Germline V gene lookup returns CDR1 SQVTM and CDR2 ANQGSEA. V was cut by 3 bases and J by 5 bases, with 13 bases left in between. CDR3 sequence reads: CSVDGGQGYGYTF. As DNA, the CDR3 is TGCAGCGTTGATGGCGGGCAGGGATATGGCTACACCTTC.

This clonotype was counted only a few times. The chain employs TRBV12-3 or TRBV12-4 and TRBJ2-2; D unresolved. V gave up 6 bases and J gave up 6 bases, with 8 bases separating them. The CDR3 runs to 12 residues. CDR3 nucleotides: TGTGCCAGCAGAGACTTTTCCGGGGAGCTGTTTTTT. Its translation: CASRDFSGELFF.

This chain joins TRBV4-1 and TRBJ1-2, with D tentatively TRBD1 (6 bases). The CDR3 totals 15 residues. With 4 bases removed from V and 7 bases from J, the gap between germline ends came to 19 bases. CDR1 is MGHRA, CDR2 YSYEKL, per germline. The CDR3 DNA reads as TGCGCCAGCAGCCCCGGACAGCTGAAGGGGGGTGGCTACACCTTC. Its protein product is CASSPGQLKGGGYTF.

This clonotype was observed many times. The chain carries TRBV28 and TRBJ2-7; D gene uncertain. CDR3 size: 10 residues. Between the trimmed V and J ends, which lost 9 bases and 3 bases, there was a span of 6 bases. Germline V gene lookup returns CDR1 MDHEN and CDR2 SYDVKM. The CDR3 loop reads CASMGYEQYF. DNA for the CDR3: TGTGCCAGTATGGGCTACGAGCAGTACTTC.

This clonotype was found many times. The CDR3: CSALTDRTNYGYTF. CDR3 nucleotides: TGCAGTGCACTTACGGACAGGACCAACTATGGCTACACCTTC. This chain joins TRBV20-1 and TRBJ1-2; TRBD1 matches 7 bases. The germline V gene encodes CDR1 DFQATT and CDR2 SNEGSKA (reference sequence). The CDR3 is 14 residues long. V was pared by 6 bases and J by 2 bases, with 9 bases of the junction left unmatched.

The J gene is TRBJ2-2, the V gene TRBV6-1; 10 positions match TRBD1. Germline CDR1 is MNHNS and CDR2 is SASEGT. V lost 8 bases and J lost 6; bases outside the gene matches: 6. The CDR3 is made up of 14 amino acids. CDR3 in amino acids: CASRRDRGPGELFF. In nucleotides, the CDR3 is TGTGCCAGCCGCCGGGACAGGGGTCCCGGGGAGCTGTTTTTT.

In this sample, this clonotype turned up a few times. V is TRBV5-1 and J is TRBJ2-1, with TRBD2 matching 9 bases. The J segment lost 4 bases and the V segment lost 0 bases, leaving 8 bases of the junction unmatched. Germline lookup yields CDR1 SGHRS and CDR2 YFSETQ. The CDR3 totals 17 residues. The CDR3 reads CASSLGAGGPIYNEQFF. The CDR3 coding sequence is TGCGCCAGCAGCTTGGGAGCGGGAGGCCCCATATACAATGAGCAGTTCTTC.

Only a few counts were recorded for this clonotype. V gene TRBV28 combines with J gene TRBJ2-2; D is possibly TRBD1 or TRBD2 (5 bases each). Germline CDR1 reads MDHEN; CDR2 reads SYDVKM. With 7 bases removed from V and 7 bases from J, the gap between germline ends came to 10 bases. CDR3 length equals 12 residues. CDR3 in amino acids: CASMGENGELFF. Written as DNA, the CDR3 is TGTGCCAGCATGGGGGAGAACGGGGAGCTGTTTTTT.